This T cell receptor (beta chain) is from a study of T cell responses to AZD1222 COVID-19 vaccine. Overall study context: Analyses pooled second doses at about 4 or about 12 weeks.

Trimming removed 0 bases from V and 7 bases from J, with 7 bases in between. The CDR3 consists of 12 residues. Looked up from germline, CDR1 is SGHRS and CDR2 is YFSETQ. With regard to this clone: Its antigen is not known. Other DNA sequences within the sample encode an identical CDR3.

Sequencing used immunoSEQ multiplex PCR; TCRdb keeps in-frame clones, though not all of them. Of tens of thousands of clones listed, approximately 84% are singletons. Findings and limits, study-wide: Females made up more of the donors, who were largely white British, and clonal diversity may have come out too low. Only 5 or 6 individuals given AZD1222 were seropositive at baseline.

The source is an adult in good health. This chain connects TRBV5-1 to TRBJ1-1; no firm D call. The material sequenced was peripheral blood, taken on day 0 of AZD1222 vaccination. In nucleotides, the CDR3 is TGCGCCAGCAGCTTGGAGGCAGATGAAGCTTTCTTT. Protein: CASSLEADEAFF.